This TCR beta chain originates from a study of cytomegalovirus exposure and HLA in healthy donors. Primers: 60 Vbeta forward and 13 Jbeta reverse. Sequencing used immunoSEQ multiplex PCR; TCRdb keeps in-frame clones, though not all of them. Counted here are around 91,000 clones, about 73% occurring once; the ten biggest clones make up roughly 4.2%. As for this clone: Its target is unknown.

Trimming took 5 bases from V and 6 from J; bases not matched to a gene: 12. The CDR3 runs 18 residues. Germline loops: CDR1 SGHNT, CDR2 YENEEA. Study-level findings and limits: A few CMV-associated chains were confirmed in vitro to be specific for CMV antigens. Reportedly, a later analysis found an Asian-associated ancestry cluster had fewer N-insertions than the approximately 700-donor mean.

What was sequenced was PBMCs. This TCR was sampled from a woman between 40 and 55 years old in good health and CMV-seropositive. The chain employs TRBV11-3 and TRBJ2-1, with 14 bases aligning to TRBD2. CDR3 amino acids: CASSRIRVTSGRANEQFF. Here the CDR3 DNA reads TGTGCCAGCAGCCGTATCAGAGTGACTAGCGGGAGGGCCAATGAGCAGTTCTTC.